This passage covers 28 T cell receptor beta chains from one sample sequenced in a study of T cell repertoires in cytomegalovirus infection. MiXCR was run by TCRdb on the reads, yielding one entry per CDR3 protein. Among just over 300,000 distinct CDR3 sequences, 15% to 20% were seen once, and the ten largest hold more than 10%. The source material was PBMCs. The receptor set was obtained from a human donor in good health (CMV status not recorded). Some clones in this sample may be carry-over from other donors' samples.

This clonotype was recorded at least ten times. This rearrangement joins TRBV6-1 to TRBJ1-5, with 12 bases aligning to TRBD1. This CDR3 has 15 residues. Germline V gives CDR1 MNHNS, CDR2 SASEGT. Unmatched junction bases numbered 7, after V lost 6 bases and J lost 7 bases. CDR3 DNA sequence: TGTGCCAGCAGGGAGGGACAGGGGGCCTTCCAGCCCCAGCATTTT. Protein: CASREGQGAFQPQHF.

This clonotype has a handful of counts. The V gene is TRBV27, the J gene TRBJ1-5; tentative D call: TRBD1 (5 bases). CDR1 is MNHEY, CDR2 SMNVEV, per germline (reference sequence). V was cut by 5 bases and J by 7 bases, with 21 bases left in between. There are 16 residues in the CDR3. DNA of the CDR3: TGTGCCAGCAGTCTATACGGGGGGGGGATCAGGCAGCCCCAGCATTTT. As protein: CASSLYGGGIRQPQHF.

The table lists this clonotype with a few counts. The gene calls are TRBV3-1 and TRBJ1-1; perhaps TRBD1 as D (5 bases). Trimming cost V 0 bases and J 8 bases, with 16 bases left between them. Germline V gene data show CDR1 as LGHDT and CDR2 as YNNKEL (reference sequence). The CDR3 spans 15 residues. CDR3 DNA: TGTGCCAGCAGCCAAGATACGACCCCCAGGGCAGAAGCTTTCTTT. It yields the protein CASSQDTTPRAEAFF.

This clonotype has ten or more counts. This chain connects TRBV7-2 to TRBJ1-2; 10 bases fit TRBD1. Unmatched junction bases numbered 5, after V lost 5 bases and J lost 5 bases. Per the germline V gene, CDR1 is SGHTA and CDR2 is FQGNSA. The CDR3 contains 14 residues. In nucleotides, the CDR3 is TGTGCCAGCAGCCTCCAGGGACAGGGGTATGGCTACACCTTC. Translating gives CASSLQGQGYGYTF.

This clonotype was counted a few times. This rearrangement joins TRBV7-8 to TRBJ1-4; D might be TRBD1 (5 bases). Trimming removed 5 bases from V and 8 bases from J, with 15 bases in between. Germline V lookup: CDR1 SGHVS, CDR2 FQNEAQ. The CDR3 is made up of 14 amino acids. The CDR3 DNA sequence: TGTGCCAGCAGCCCGGGCCCAGAGGGGGAAAAACTGTTTTTT. Its protein is CASSPGPEGEKLFF.

There are a few counts of this clonotype. The chain recombines TRBV12-3 or TRBV12-4 with TRBJ2-1; 11 nucleotides match TRBD1. Trimming removed 6 bases from V and 7 bases from J; junction bases left unmatched: 11. The CDR3 sequence is 16 residues long. CDR3 in amino acids: CASRGLGQGAENEQFF. CDR3 coding DNA: TGTGCCAGCAGGGGACTTGGACAGGGGGCGGAGAATGAGCAGTTCTTC.

The chain links TRBV28 to TRBJ2-5; no firm D call. The CDR3 is made up of 14 amino acids. The V end lost 6 bases, the J end lost 2 bases, and 13 bases lay between the germline ends. Germline-derived CDR1 and CDR2 are MDHEN and SYDVKM. This chain's CDR3 is CASRGWAEQETQYF. In nucleotides, the CDR3 is TGTGCCAGCAGGGGCTGGGCAGAGCAAGAGACCCAGTACTTC.

Concerning this clonotype: Its ends do not fully match the called genes, so a read error is possible. The CDR3 nucleotides are TGTGCCAACAGTGTCCGAGGGGAGCAGTACTTC. Translated, it gives CANSVRGEQYF. The rearrangement links TRBV12-3 or TRBV12-4 to TRBJ2-7, with D tentatively TRBD2 (5 bases). The CDR3 covers 11 residues.

This clonotype was seen at least ten times. The chain carries TRBV27 and TRBJ2-6; no reliable D call. CDR3 length: 13 amino acids. Trimming cost V 8 bases and J 4 bases, with 9 bases left between them. CDR1 and CDR2 (germline): MNHEY, SMNVEV (reference sequence). CDR3 coding DNA: TGTGCCAGCTCCCTGGACGGGGCCAACGTCCTGACTTTC. Translated, it gives CASSLDGANVLTF.

This clonotype was counted many times. The rearrangement joins TRBV11-1 to TRBJ2-3; perhaps TRBD2 as D (6 bases). The CDR3 covers 15 residues. Trimming pared 4 bases from V and 4 bases from J, leaving 15 bases between. The germline V gene has CDR1 SGHAT and CDR2 FQDESV (reference sequence). The CDR3 reads CASSWGDVSADTQYF. DNA for the CDR3: TGTGCCAGCAGCTGGGGGGACGTCAGCGCAGATACGCAGTATTTT.

The CDR3 DNA sequence: TGCAGCGCCGACGCACAGACGAACACTGAAGCTTTCTTT. Encoded protein: CSADAQTNTEAFF. This chain joins TRBV29-1 and TRBJ1-1, with no clear D. This CDR3 contains 13 residues. V shed 7 bases and J shed 1 base, with 13 bases lying between them. In germline, CDR1 is SQVTM, CDR2 ANQGSEA.

The chain combines TRBV6-5 with TRBJ2-2, with D unclear. This CDR3 has 14 amino acids. The V and J ends lost 0 bases and 1 base respectively, with 3 bases between them. Germline V gene sequence: CDR1 MNHEY, CDR2 SVGAGI. The CDR3 loop is CASSYSRNTGELFF. For the CDR3, the DNA is TGTGCCAGCAGTTACTCCAGGAACACCGGGGAGCTGTTTTTT.

V and J are TRBV6-6 and TRBJ1-5; TRBD1 is a possible D gene (5 bases). The CDR3 consists of 14 residues. V was cut by 2 bases and J by 7 bases, with 12 bases left in between. Germline V CDR1 and CDR2: MNHNY, SVGAGI (reference sequence). The CDR3 region has the DNA TGTGCCAGCAGTTACGATGGGGGTGGGCAGCCCCAGCATTTT. Translation: CASSYDGGGQPQHF.

This chain connects TRBV20-1 to TRBJ1-1, with D perhaps matching TRBD1 (6 bases). The V end was cut by 0 bases, the J end by 0 bases, with 11 bases between. This CDR3 has 15 amino acids. Germline V gene data show CDR1 as DFQATT and CDR2 as SNEGSKA (reference sequence). The CDR3 nucleotides read TGCAGTGCTAGAGATCTGGGACATCTGAACACTGAAGCTTTCTTT. This translates into CSARDLGHLNTEAFF.

The J gene is TRBJ1-2, the V gene TRBV7-9, with D unresolved. The ends were cut back, 6 bases at V and 7 bases at J, with 12 bases in the middle. This CDR3 is built from 12 residues. CDR1 and CDR2 from the germline V gene are SEHNR and FQNEAQ (reference sequence). The CDR3 coding sequence is TGTGCCAGCAGTAGGGAAGCGATTGGCTACACCTTC. Protein product: CASSREAIGYTF.

The V and J genes are TRBV5-1 and TRBJ2-7, with D perhaps matching TRBD1 or TRBD2 (7 bases each). Trimming stripped 5 bases from V and 3 bases from J, with 18 bases between. The CDR3 has 15 amino acids. Per the germline V gene, CDR1 is SGHRS and CDR2 is YFSETQ. Here the CDR3 DNA reads TGCGCCAGCAGTAGCGGGCCAGGGGGATACTACGAGCAGTACTTC. Protein product: CASSSGPGGYYEQYF. Full variable domain (missing parts from reference TRBV5-1 and TRBJ2-7): KAGVTQTPRYLIKTRGQQVTLSCSPISGHRSVSWYQQTPGQGLQFLFEYFSETQRNKGNFPGRFSGRQFSNSRSEMNVSTLELGDSALYLCASSSGPGGYYEQYFGPGTRLTVT.

In its sample, this clonotype was seen many times. The chain links TRBV7-8 to TRBJ2-1; D unresolved. In germline, CDR1 is SGHVS, CDR2 FQNEAQ. Trimming took off 5 bases at V and 8 bases at J, with 19 bases between the two ends. The CDR3 is made up of 15 amino acids. The CDR3 DNA reads as TGTGCCAGCAGCCGTAGATATCGTGGGGTCGATGAGCAGTTCTTC. Translation: CASSRRYRGVDEQFF.

The V gene is TRBV7-9, the J gene TRBJ1-1; no clear D gene. CDR3 length: 13 amino acids. V was clipped by 5 bases and J by 4 bases, with 11 bases between them. CDR1 is SEHNR and CDR2 is FQNEAQ in the germline V gene (reference sequence). The CDR3 is CASSLDPVTEAFF. The CDR3 DNA follows: TGTGCCAGCAGCCTAGACCCGGTCACTGAAGCTTTCTTT.

The V and J genes are TRBV9 and TRBJ2-1; TRBD1 aligns across 7 bases. Germline CDR1 reads SGDLS; CDR2 reads YYNGEE. This CDR3 has 16 amino acids. J gave up 1 base and V 4 bases, and 8 bases lay outside the gene matches. This chain's CDR3 is CASSTSTGWSYNEQFF. CDR3 nucleotides: TGTGCCAGCAGCACATCGACAGGGTGGTCCTACAATGAGCAGTTCTTC.

In its sample, this clonotype was seen many times. The chain combines TRBV7-2 with TRBJ1-6; TRBD1 is a possible D gene (6 bases). V shed 4 bases and J shed 6 bases, with 10 bases lying between them. The germline gives CDR1 SGHTA, CDR2 FQGNSA. The CDR3 covers 14 residues. The DNA for the CDR3 is TGTGCCAGCAGCTGGACAGTTGGTAATTCACCCCTCCACTTT. This translates into CASSWTVGNSPLHF.

This clonotype has more than one count but fewer than ten. The chain is built from TRBV20-1 and TRBJ1-1; 8 bases are shared with TRBD1. After removal of 8 bases from V and 6 bases from J, the junction contained 8 bases not matched to a gene. This CDR3 is built from 12 residues. Looked up from germline, CDR1 is DFQATT and CDR2 is SNEGSKA (reference sequence). CDR3 residues: CSSLGQGPEAFF. The CDR3 DNA follows: TGCAGTTCCCTAGGACAGGGTCCTGAAGCTTTCTTT.

J is TRBJ2-2 and V is TRBV12-3 or TRBV12-4; perhaps D is TRBD1 or TRBD2 (6 bases each). The length of the CDR3 is 15 residues. V gave up 3 bases and J gave up 4 bases, with 12 bases separating them. The CDR3 DNA sequence: TGTGCCAGCAGTTTGATTTGGGGGGCCACCGGGGAGCTGTTTTTT. It translates to CASSLIWGATGELFF.

This clonotype was observed a few times. This sequence joins TRBV6-5 and TRBJ1-2, with D maybe TRBD1 (5 bases). The CDR3 spans 14 residues. Trimming removed 5 bases at V and 6 bases at J, with 16 bases between. Germline values: CDR1 MNHEY, CDR2 SVGAGI. The CDR3 region is CASSRGDWVDGYTF. The CDR3 DNA follows: TGTGCCAGCAGTCGAGGGGATTGGGTCGATGGCTACACCTTC.

The chain is built from TRBV11-1 and TRBJ2-7, with D possibly being TRBD2 (6 bases). Germline CDR1 SGHAT, CDR2 FQDESV (reference sequence). This CDR3 spans 13 amino acids. V lost 5 bases and J lost 2, with 10 bases in between. CDR3 bases: TGTGCCAGCAGCCAGCGGGCTACCTACGAGCAGTACTTC. Translated, it gives CASSQRATYEQYF.

J is TRBJ1-2 and V is TRBV12-3 or TRBV12-4; TRBD1 agrees at 9 bases. The ends lost 5 bases at V and 8 bases at J; junction bases unmatched: 3. CDR3 size: 12 residues. This CDR3 reads CASSAGQGGYTF. CDR3 nucleotide sequence: TGTGCCAGCAGTGCGGGACAGGGAGGCTACACCTTC.

This clonotype was observed many times. The rearrangement joins TRBV2 to TRBJ2-2; tentatively, D is TRBD1 (5 bases). Germline CDR1 SNHLY, CDR2 FYNNEI. This CDR3 has 17 amino acids. Trimming shortened V by 5 bases and J by 2 bases, and 18 bases separated the two germline ends. In DNA form, the CDR3 reads TGTGCCAGCAGTCTAAGGGGATTGAGAGGAAACACCGGGGAGCTGTTTTTT. It codes for CASSLRGLRGNTGELFF.

This clonotype was counted a few times. The gene calls are TRBV4-2 and TRBJ2-2; the D gene is possibly TRBD1 (6 bases). CDR3 length: 16 residues. The germline V gene has CDR1 LGHNA and CDR2 YNFKEQ. The ends were cut back, 0 bases at V and 6 bases at J, with 14 bases in the middle. For the CDR3, the DNA is TGTGCCAGCAGCCAAGACGGACAGTATGGGGCCGGGGAGCTGTTTTTT. Translating gives CASSQDGQYGAGELFF.

The rearrangement joins TRBV20-1 to TRBJ1-6; unclear D gene. The V gene lost 5 bases and the J gene lost 5 bases, with 13 bases spanning the gap. The CDR3 runs to 14 residues. Per the germline V gene, CDR1 is DFQATT and CDR2 is SNEGSKA (reference sequence). Here the CDR3 reads CSAQDATNNSPLHF. The CDR3 DNA follows: TGCAGTGCTCAGGACGCCACAAATAATTCACCCCTCCACTTT.